Here is one T cell receptor beta chain with its context. Its antigen remains unidentified. Per-base quality was not reported, and no clone a single base away is much larger than it. The sample holds other DNA sequences that translate to the same CDR3. The source of the sample is a study of blood T cell repertoires in COVID-19 (dated by TCRdb to about 2020). Regarding the research as a whole: Collaborator samples came from the United States, Italy and Spain and covered acute and convalescent phases of COVID-19. The prospective study material was composed of cDNA or gDNA derived from T cells, B-cell-depleted T cells, or PBMCs. A de-identified subject ID, COVID-19 status, age in years and sex were almost always included in the sample metadata. The samples were drawn from the first 160 participants of the ongoing ImmuneRACE study and from under 1,500 subjects provided by 6 global collaborators. HLA class I and class II types, where available, came from metadata supplied by the sample provider rather than from assay-based typing. The dataset comprised deeply sampled blood TCRbeta repertoires from subjects exposed to, actively infected with, or recovered from COVID-19. The repertoires were released in a freely available public database meant as a resource for research on the immune response to SARS-CoV-2. The full study reports these points: How much clinical and demographic metadata was included differed by source and by participant, and the metadata was provided uncurated.

The immunoSEQ Assay, a bias-controlled multiplex PCR, was used to amplify TCRbeta CDR3 regions from genomic DNA. Per the original workflow: Nucleated cell counts per sample were estimated from amplification of reference gene primers within the assay. Sequence reads were collapsed and filtered to measure the absolute abundance of every unique TCRbeta CDR3 rearrangement. For each sample, productive Simpson clonality was calculated as the square root of Simpson's diversity index over productive rearrangements. The table was pulled from immuneACCESS by TCRdb, which kept in-frame rearrangements only. Such tables lose some clones; where checked, under half of the loss comes from unresolved V genes, and the rest has no known cause. For V, J and clone size, that table is used; D and trimming come from the DNA. This sample has some 97,000 clones in its table, and roughly 79% of those were observed once. Together, the top ten hold about 12% of the sample.

The collaborating institutions used their own protocols to collect whole blood in K2EDTA tubes. For TCRbeta analysis, collaborators shipped samples as frozen whole blood, isolated PBMCs, or DNA extracted from either of those sample types. V is trimmed back by 3 bases and J by 2 bases, and the junction contains 2 bases that no gene match accounts for. Sequences LNHDA (CDR1) and SQIVND (CDR2) are obtained from the germline V gene (reference sequence). Inclusive of the bounding cysteine and phenylalanine, the CDR3 is 14 residues long. Only the CDR3 DNA is retained, 42 bases long and in frame from the first base.

Rearrangement joined TRBV19 to TRBJ1-2; the central 8 bases match TRBD1. The specimen sequenced was peripheral blood. This receptor was taken from a woman in her 70s with acute or convalescent COVID-19. The CDR3 has the sequence CASSIRQGNYGYTF. The bases are TGTGCCAGTAGTATCAGACAGGGGAACTATGGCTACACCTTC.